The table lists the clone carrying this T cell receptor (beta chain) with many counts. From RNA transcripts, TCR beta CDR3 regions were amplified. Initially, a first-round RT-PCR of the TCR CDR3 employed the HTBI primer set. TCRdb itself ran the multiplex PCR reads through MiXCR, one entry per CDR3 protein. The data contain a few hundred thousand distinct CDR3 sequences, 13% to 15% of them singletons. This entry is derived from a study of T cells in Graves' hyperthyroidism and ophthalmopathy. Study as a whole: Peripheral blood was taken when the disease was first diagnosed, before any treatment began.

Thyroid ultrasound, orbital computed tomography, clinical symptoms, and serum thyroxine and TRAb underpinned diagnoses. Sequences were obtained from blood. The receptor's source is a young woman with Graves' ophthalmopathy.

The CDR3 sequence: CASSLSNKGYTF. DNA for the CDR3: TGTGCCAGCAGTTTAAGTAACAAAGGCTACACCTTC. The chain carries TRBV28 and TRBJ1-2; D uncertain. The CDR3 has 12 residues. V gave up 2 bases and J gave up 8 bases, with 9 bases separating them. The V gene's germline CDR1 is MDHEN and CDR2 SYDVKM.